The following is a TCR beta chain sequence with its context. What it recognizes is unknown. The CDR3 consists of 14 residues. With V trimmed by 2 bases and J by 0 bases, 0 bases remained unmatched. Germline V gene sequence: CDR1 SGDLS, CDR2 YYNGEE. This entry belongs to a study of blood T cells in healthy people across ages. Study observations and caveats: Unsorted PBMC material precluded a definitive naive versus antigen-experienced comparison. The study found TCR beta diversity correlated strongly with naive T cell percentage.

Donation came from healthy Caucasian individuals in Russia who were aged about 6 to 95. A second 7 to 11 cycle PCR used barcoded and J-beta primers. Each cDNA molecule, via a template-switch adaptor with 12 random nucleotides, was tagged. TCRdb processed the 5' RACE reads anew with MiXCR; each CDR3 protein has one entry. This sample has roughly 860,000 distinct CDR3 sequences; under 80% occur once, and the top ten carry 25% to 35%. The specimen sequenced was blood. This chain uses TRBV9 with TRBJ2-5, with 8 bases matching TRBD2. The TCR comes from a man aged 30-40 years in good health. The CDR3 nucleotides are TGTGCCAGCAGCGTGACTAGCGACCAAGAGACCCAGTACTTC. It yields the protein CASSVTSDQETQYF.